A selection of T cell receptor beta chains follows, all from one sample in a study of Epstein–Barr virus B cells in breast cancer. Antigens of these TCRs are unknown. TCRdb independently ran MiXCR on the 5' RACE reads; one entry per CDR3 protein. The table lists fewer than 650 distinct CDR3 sequences, more than 35% of them singletons, with 98% to 99% in the top ten. Sample: tumor-infiltrating lymphocytes expanded in culture. Every receptor here comes from a woman aged 40 to 49 with triple-negative breast cancer. CDR3s include the opening cysteine and the closing phenylalanine or tryptophan. The D gene is left open where the match is weak. Only part of the rows carry a size: once, few, many, or a class if the clone is expanded.

J gene,clone size,CDR3 length,V gene,D gene,CDR3 DNA,CDR3 protein
TRBJ2-1,few,16,TRBV24-1,TRBD1,TGTGCCACCAGTGACTTTGGACAGGGGGCGGGGAATGAGCAGTTCTTC,CATSDFGQGAGNEQFF
TRBJ2-3,NA,13,TRBV30,TRBD2,TGTGCCTGGAGTGTCCGGGGGACTACCCACTCGTATTTT,CAWSVRGTTHSYF
TRBJ2-2,NA,14,TRBV5-1,NA,TGCGTCAGCAGCGTGCGTTTGGATACCGGGGAGCTGTTTTTT,CVSSVRLDTGELFF
TRBJ2-1,few,13,TRBV4-3,NA,TGCGCCAGCAGCCCCCAGGTGGGATCTGAGCAGTTCTTC,CASSPQVGSEQFF
TRBJ1-1,few,13,TRBV5-1,NA,TGCGCCAGCAGCTTCTGGGGAGGCACTGAAGCTTTCTTT,CASSFWGGTEAFF
TRBJ2-1,few,16,TRBV11-2,NA,TGTGCCAGCAGCTTAGCCTTAGGGCCTCCAAGCAATGAGCAGTTCTTC,CASSLALGPPSNEQFF
TRBJ2-1,NA,14,TRBV9,TRBD2,TGTGCCAGCAGCGTTGGGACTAGTTTCAATGAGCAGTTCTTC,CASSVGTSFNEQFF
TRBJ1-6,few,13,TRBV30,NA,TGTGCCTGGAGTGCGATGGGTTTTTCACCCCTCCACTTT,CAWSAMGFSPLHF
TRBJ1-1,NA,11,TRBV28,NA,TGTGCCAGCGGCAGAAACACTGAAGCTTTCTTT,CASGRNTEAFF
TRBJ2-5,NA,12,TRBV29-1,NA,TGCAGCGTCATGACTAGTTGGGAGACCCAGTACTTC,CSVMTSWETQYF
TRBJ2-5,NA,15,TRBV30,TRBD2,TGTGCCTGGAGTGTACAACTAGCGCCACGAGAGACCCAGTACTTC,CAWSVQLAPRETQYF
TRBJ2-1,once,16,TRBV5-6,TRBD1,TGTGCCAGCAGCTTAGTATCCGGGACAGAGCGAGGTGAGCAGTTCTTC,CASSLVSGTERGEQFF
TRBJ1-5,NA,14,TRBV11-2,TRBD1,TGTGCCAGCAGCGCCGGGACAGGGGCTCAGCCCCAGCATTTT,CASSAGTGAQPQHF
TRBJ1-2,NA,13,TRBV28,NA,TGTGCCAGCAGTCGAAATTCTCGGACAGGCTACACCTTC,CASSRNSRTGYTF
TRBJ2-3,NA,17,TRBV3-1,TRBD2,TGTGCCAGCAGCCCGGGCCGACTAGCGGGACACACAGATACGCAGTATTTT,CASSPGRLAGHTDTQYF
TRBJ1-4,NA,12,TRBV7-6,NA,TGTGCCAGCAGCTTAGCGGATGGAGAACTGTTTTTT,CASSLADGELFF
TRBJ2-1,few,16,TRBV3-1,TRBD2,TGTGCCAGCAGCCAAGCTTTCGCGGGGGGGCAGGGCGAGCAGTTCTTC,CASSQAFAGGQGEQFF
TRBJ2-6,few,17,TRBV7-3,NA,TGTGCCAGCAGCCCCGCGGGACACCCCTCTGGGGCCAACGTCCTGACTTTC,CASSPAGHPSGANVLTF
TRBJ2-7,NA,14,TRBV27,NA,TGTGCCAGCAGTTTTAAGGCAGGGGGGTACGAGCAGTACTTC,CASSFKAGGYEQYF
TRBJ2-7,few,13,TRBV7-2,NA,TGTGCCAGCAGCTTAGACGGTAGAACGGAGCAGTACTTC,CASSLDGRTEQYF
TRBJ1-1,NA,12,TRBV29-1,NA,TGCAGCGTTCGTCGGCCGAACACTGAAGCTTTCTTT,CSVRRPNTEAFF
TRBJ1-4,many,15,TRBV6-6,NA,TGTGCCAGCAGTTACCCTGAAAGAGCTAATGAAAAACTGTTTTTT,CASSYPERANEKLFF
TRBJ2-7,NA,13,TRBV19,TRBD1,TGTGCCAGTAGTAGGGGACAGGGCTACGAGCAGTACTTC,CASSRGQGYEQYF
TRBJ2-4,few,12,TRBV12-3/TRBV12-4,NA,TGTGCCAGCAGCTTATCCGGAGACATTCAGTACTTC,CASSLSGDIQYF
TRBJ2-2,NA,16,TRBV27,NA,TGTGCCAGCACCCCGAGGGGGGGTCATTTTACCGGGGAGCTGTTTTTT,CASTPRGGHFTGELFF
TRBJ2-5,few,14,TRBV7-9,TRBD1,TGTGCCAGCAGAAAGGGGGCAGCGCAAGAGACCCAGTACTTC,CASRKGAAQETQYF
TRBJ2-7,NA,15,TRBV2,TRBD1,TGTGCCAGCAGTCCCCCGACAGGGGCTTCCTACGAGCAGTACTTC,CASSPPTGASYEQYF
TRBJ1-4,NA,15,TRBV10-3,NA,TGTGCCACCCTCGGTGGGGCTGGAGCTAATGAAAAACTGTTTTTT,CATLGGAGANEKLFF
TRBJ2-3,few,13,TRBV5-1,NA,TGCGCCAGCAGCTTGGCCTCCACAGATACGCAGTATTTT,CASSLASTDTQYF
TRBJ2-2,large,15,TRBV2,NA,TGTGCCAGCAGTGAAGGTAGAGGGAACACCGGGGAGCTGTTTTTT,CASSEGRGNTGELFF
TRBJ2-7,medium-sized,14,TRBV28,TRBD1,TGTGCCAGCAGCCCCGGACAGGGTTTATACGAGCAGTACTTC,CASSPGQGLYEQYF
TRBJ2-3,NA,15,TRBV5-1,NA,TGCGCCAGCAGCTCCCGGGGGTTCAACACAGATACGCAGTATTTT,CASSSRGFNTDTQYF
TRBJ1-1,NA,12,TRBV18,NA,TGTGCCAGCTCACCCGATCATCCTGAAGCTTTCTTT,CASSPDHPEAFF
TRBJ2-7,medium-sized,13,TRBV5-1,NA,TGCGCCAGCAGTCCCACACGGGCGTACGAGCAGTACTTC,CASSPTRAYEQYF
TRBJ1-4,many,12,TRBV20-1,NA,TGCAGTGCTCCAAGCAGTTTTGAAAAACTGTTTTTT,CSAPSSFEKLFF
TRBJ2-3,NA,13,TRBV2,TRBD2,TGTGCCAGCAAACGGGAGGTTAAAGATACGCAGTATTTT,CASKREVKDTQYF
TRBJ1-1,NA,13,TRBV7-9,NA,TGTGCCAGCAACGTGATGGGGGACACTGAAGCTTTCTTT,CASNVMGDTEAFF
TRBJ2-1,few,15,TRBV7-9,TRBD2,TGTGCCAGCAGCTTTAGCGGGGGGATTAACAATGAGCAGTTCTTC,CASSFSGGINNEQFF
TRBJ2-3,NA,15,TRBV7-3,NA,TGTGCCAGCAGCTTAAGCGGAGGGCGACCAGATACGCAGTATTTT,CASSLSGGRPDTQYF
TRBJ1-2,NA,14,TRBV7-2,NA,TGTGCCAGCAGCTTACAGGGCGGATCAGGTGGCTACACCTTC,CASSLQGGSGGYTF
TRBJ2-5,once,19,TRBV27,NA,TGTGCCAGCAGTTTAACGGGGAACGTGTGGTCCAGAGCGCACGAGACCCAGTACTTC,CASSLTGNVWSRAHETQYF
TRBJ2-1,NA,14,TRBV20-1,NA,TGCAGTGCTAGAGGGCCTAGTGGGGGTAAGGAGCAGTTCTTC,CSARGPSGGKEQFF
TRBJ2-7,NA,13,TRBV5-6,NA,TGTGCCAGCAGCTTGGCTGTCTCCTACGAGCAGTACTTC,CASSLAVSYEQYF
TRBJ1-2,few,13,TRBV10-3,NA,TGTGCCATCAGTGAGTCTTGGAACTATGGCTACACCTTC,CAISESWNYGYTF
TRBJ1-6,medium-sized,17,TRBV21-1,NA,TGTGCCAGCAGGGAACCCCGCCTCCCCCGGCGGAATTCACCCCTCCACTTT,CASREPRLPRRNSPLHF